The clone carrying this T cell receptor beta chain was seen a single time. These data belong to a study of preoperative IRX-2 immunotherapy in early breast cancer. The protocol was immunoSEQ multiplex PCR, while the TCRdb copy is restricted to in-frame clones and leaves out a portion. The table has 95,000 to 100,000 clones, 86% seen once; the top ten hold 2% to 2.5%. Treatment defined: preoperative locoregional IRX-2 cytokine immunotherapy. This phase Ib study tested locoregional IRX-2 cytokine immunotherapy given before surgery. The receptor was isolated from a human donor with breast cancer. This sample comprised tumor tissue, obtained after IRX-2 immunotherapy.

CDR3 nucleotide sequence: TGTGCCAGCAGCAACCGGGACTCGAGCTCCTACAATGAGCAGTTCTTC. Its translation is CASSNRDSSSYNEQFF. The chain couples TRBV9 to TRBJ2-1; TRBD2 might be the D (6 bases). The V gene lost 4 bases and the J gene lost 0 bases, with 14 bases spanning the gap. The CDR3 runs 16 residues. Germline V lookup: CDR1 SGDLS, CDR2 YYNGEE.